The rows below give T cell receptor beta chains drawn from one sample of a study of identical twins. Via MiXCR, TCRdb re-called the 5' RACE reads, giving one row per CDR3 protein. The repertoire includes around 1.7 million distinct CDR3 sequences, around 29% of them detected once, and about 0.25% sits in the top ten. Sequenced: cord blood. These TCRs come from a newborn girl in good health. The CDR3 runs from the conserved cysteine through the conserved F or W. The order of the fields is J gene, D gene, V gene, clone size, CDR3 protein, CDR3 DNA. A D gene is named only where the DNA matches it firmly. Size tells how often a clone was seen (once, few, many) or the class of an expanded clone, and some rows leave it out.

TRBJ2-5,TRBD2,TRBV24-1,-,CATSDRGGRGTQYF,TGTGCCACCAGTGATCGGGGGGGCAGGGGGACCCAGTACTTC
TRBJ2-5,TRBD2,TRBV28,-,CASSSGLAGVRETQYF,TGTGCCAGCAGTTCTGGACTAGCGGGAGTACGCGAGACCCAGTACTTC
TRBJ1-5,-,TRBV5-1,few,CASSLDRTDQPQHF,TGCGCCAGCAGCTTGGACCGGACGGATCAGCCCCAGCATTTT
TRBJ2-2,-,TRBV12-3/TRBV12-4,few,CASSSAGATGELFF,TGTGCCAGCAGTTCCGCAGGGGCCACCGGGGAGCTGTTTTTT
TRBJ1-2,-,TRBV12-3/TRBV12-4,few,CASSYRDTAESTF,TGTGCCAGCAGTTACCGGGACACCGCTGAATCCACCTTC
TRBJ2-7,TRBD1,TRBV2,few,CASDLGTGSYEQYF,TGTGCCAGCGATCTCGGGACAGGGTCGTACGAGCAGTACTTC
TRBJ2-3,-,TRBV2,-,CASSYIRGNTQYF,TGTGCCAGCAGTTATATCAGGGGTAATACGCAGTATTTT
TRBJ2-3,-,TRBV27,few,CASSLSAGRPISTDTQYF,TGTGCCAGCAGTTTATCGGCAGGGCGCCCTATCAGCACAGATACGCAGTATTTT
TRBJ2-1,-,TRBV7-2,many,CASSSGTHSYNEQFF,TGTGCCAGCAGCTCCGGGACCCACTCCTACAATGAGCAGTTCTTC
TRBJ2-7,-,TRBV5-1,-,CASRLDSYNEQYF,TGCGCCAGCAGGCTAGACTCCTACAATGAGCAGTACTTC
TRBJ2-7,TRBD2,TRBV10-3,-,CAISVSSGSPYEQYF,TGTGCCATCAGTGTGAGTAGCGGGAGTCCCTACGAGCAGTACTTC
TRBJ1-2,-,TRBV3-1,-,CASSQARGANYGYTF,TGTGCCAGCAGCCAAGCCCGAGGAGCTAACTATGGCTACACCTTC
TRBJ2-3,-,TRBV11-3,-,CASSAGSGTDTQYF,TGTGCCAGCAGCGCCGGTAGCGGCACAGATACGCAGTATTTT
TRBJ2-3,-,TRBV3-1,-,CASSQEELAFPDTQYF,TGTGCCAGCAGCCAAGAGGAGCTAGCGTTCCCAGATACGCAGTATTTT
TRBJ2-3,-,TRBV24-1,few,CATSESGTARTDTQYF,TGTGCCACCAGTGAGTCCGGGACCGCTCGCACAGATACGCAGTATTTT
TRBJ1-1,-,TRBV20-1,-,CSARRTHSNTEAFF,TGCAGTGCTAGGCGGACTCATTCCAACACTGAAGCTTTCTTT
TRBJ2-5,-,TRBV11-1,-,CASSLLDEETQYF,TGTGCCAGCAGCTTACTAGACGAAGAGACCCAGTACTTC
TRBJ1-3,-,TRBV5-1,-,CASSLVAGLQTGNTIYF,TGCGCCAGCAGCTTGGTAGCAGGCCTTCAGACTGGAAACACCATATATTTT
TRBJ2-2,-,TRBV15,-,CATSRDRLSNTGELFF,TGTGCCACCAGCAGAGATAGGCTCTCGAACACGGGGGAGCTGTTTTTT
TRBJ2-7,-,TRBV6-1,few,CASSGPVEQYF,TGTGCCAGCAGCGGACCAGTCGAGCAGTACTTC
TRBJ2-4,TRBD1,TRBV7-2,-,CASSLTGPAKNIQYF,TGTGCCAGCAGCTTGACAGGGCCGGCCAAAAACATTCAGTACTTC
TRBJ1-4,-,TRBV5-1,few,CASSLGPRGRDEKLFF,TGCGCCAGCAGCTTGGGTCCCAGGGGACGTGATGAAAAACTGTTTTTT
TRBJ2-1,-,TRBV20-1,-,CSARDVYQETQFF,TGCAGTGCTAGGGACGTGTACCAAGAGACCCAGTTCTTC
TRBJ2-2,-,TRBV6-6,-,CASSYGDKLLAGELFF,TGTGCCAGCAGTTACGGGGACAAACTCCTTGCGGGGGAGCTGTTTTTT
TRBJ2-3,-,TRBV12-3/TRBV12-4,few,CASRPLASSTDTQYF,TGTGCCAGCAGGCCACTAGCCTCTAGCACAGATACGCAGTATTTT
TRBJ2-1,TRBD2,TRBV24-1,-,CATSVSGGLYNEQFF,TGTGCCACCAGTGTAAGCGGGGGCCTCTACAATGAGCAGTTCTTC
TRBJ2-3,-,TRBV12-3/TRBV12-4,few,CASSSDSSSTDTQYF,TGTGCCAGCAGTTCGGACAGTTCTAGCACAGATACGCAGTATTTT
TRBJ2-4,TRBD2,TRBV20-1,few,CSAWTLAGARAKNIQYF,TGCAGTGCTTGGACCCTAGCGGGGGCTAGAGCCAAGAACATTCAGTACTTC
TRBJ2-1,TRBD2,TRBV2,few,CASVTGTSGYNEQFF,TGTGCCAGTGTGACCGGGACTAGCGGATACAATGAGCAGTTCTTC
TRBJ1-4,-,TRBV25-1,few,CASSRQVDEKLFF,TGTGCCAGCAGTCGGCAGGTTGATGAAAAACTGTTTTTT
TRBJ1-5,-,TRBV20-1,-,CSARPPGQHNQPQHF,TGCAGTGCTAGACCGCCCGGACAGCACAATCAGCCCCAGCATTTT
TRBJ2-7,-,TRBV14,many,CASSQGHLYEQYF,TGTGCCAGCAGCCAGGGCCACCTCTACGAGCAGTACTTC
TRBJ1-1,-,TRBV7-9,many,CASSLQGRGTEAFF,TGTGCCAGCAGCTTACAGGGCCGGGGCACTGAAGCTTTCTTT
TRBJ2-7,TRBD2,TRBV10-3,few,CAISESGLAGTRSEQYF,TGTGCCATCAGTGAGTCCGGACTAGCGGGGACGAGGTCCGAGCAGTACTTC
TRBJ2-7,TRBD1,TRBV9,few,CASSVALTGAGEQYF,TGTGCCAGCAGCGTAGCCCTGACAGGGGCAGGCGAGCAGTACTTC
TRBJ1-2,-,TRBV14,few,CASSQEGYRNYGYTF,TGTGCCAGCAGCCAAGAAGGGTATAGGAACTATGGCTACACCTTC
TRBJ2-1,-,TRBV12-3/TRBV12-4,-,CASSLGAFGSYNEQFF,TGTGCCAGCAGTTTAGGGGCTTTTGGGTCTTACAATGAGCAGTTCTTC
TRBJ2-3,-,TRBV6-2/TRBV6-3,-,CASSRRTIETDTQYF,TGTGCCAGCAGCCGACGGACTATCGAGACAGATACGCAGTATTTT
TRBJ2-3,TRBD2,TRBV13,-,CASSLWGLAVSTDTQYF,TGTGCCAGCAGCTTATGGGGACTAGCGGTCAGCACAGATACGCAGTATTTT
TRBJ2-1,TRBD2,TRBV6-5,-,CASSYSSASGSSYEQFF,TGTGCCAGCAGTTACTCATCTGCTAGCGGGAGCTCCTACGAGCAGTTCTTC
TRBJ2-1,-,TRBV29-1,many,CSAEGKGSSYNEQFF,TGCAGCGCTGAGGGGAAGGGTAGTAGCTACAATGAGCAGTTCTTC
TRBJ2-5,TRBD2,TRBV12-3/TRBV12-4,-,CASSFVASGPKETQYF,TGTGCCAGCAGTTTTGTGGCTAGCGGGCCTAAAGAGACCCAGTACTTC
TRBJ1-5,-,TRBV6-1,few,CASRDRRVGNQPQHF,TGTGCCAGCAGGGACAGACGGGTGGGGAATCAGCCCCAGCATTTT
TRBJ2-3,-,TRBV20-1,-,CSARATQRFLDTQYF,TGCAGTGCTAGAGCAACTCAGCGGTTTTTAGATACGCAGTATTTT
TRBJ1-5,TRBD1,TRBV12-3/TRBV12-4,many,CASSWGQGNQPQHF,TGTGCCAGCAGTTGGGGACAGGGCAATCAGCCCCAGCATTTT
TRBJ2-2,TRBD2,TRBV18,once,CASSPLAGRGTGELFF,TGTGCCAGCTCACCACTAGCGGGAAGGGGCACCGGGGAGCTGTTTTTT
TRBJ2-7,-,TRBV10-3,-,CAIRTLRSYEQYF,TGTGCCATCAGGACTCTCAGGTCCTACGAGCAGTACTTC
TRBJ2-4,TRBD2,TRBV27,few,CASSLFASGSWGPQNIQYF,TGTGCCAGCAGTTTATTCGCTAGCGGGAGCTGGGGGCCGCAAAACATTCAGTACTTC
TRBJ2-3,-,TRBV27,few,CASSFSLTGSDTQYF,TGTGCCAGCAGTTTTTCCCTTACAGGGTCAGATACGCAGTATTTT
TRBJ1-2,-,TRBV3-1,few,CASSQVPDRDYTF,TGTGCCAGCAGCCAAGTACCTGACAGAGACTACACCTTC
TRBJ1-1,-,TRBV13,few,CASSSSTALEAFF,TGTGCCAGCAGCTCATCGACAGCACTTGAAGCTTTCTTT
TRBJ2-1,TRBD2,TRBV20-1,few,CSARDLRLAGVHEQFF,TGCAGTGCTAGAGATCTGCGGCTAGCGGGGGTACATGAGCAGTTCTTC
TRBJ2-1,-,TRBV11-2,-,CASSPWSEQFF,TGTGCCAGCAGCCCGTGGTCTGAGCAGTTCTTC
TRBJ2-7,-,TRBV7-2,-,CASSLVADTYEQYF,TGTGCCAGCAGCTTAGTAGCAGACACCTACGAGCAGTACTTC
TRBJ2-7,-,TRBV20-1,few,CSPTQGVEQYF,TGCAGCCCAACACAGGGCGTCGAGCAGTACTTC